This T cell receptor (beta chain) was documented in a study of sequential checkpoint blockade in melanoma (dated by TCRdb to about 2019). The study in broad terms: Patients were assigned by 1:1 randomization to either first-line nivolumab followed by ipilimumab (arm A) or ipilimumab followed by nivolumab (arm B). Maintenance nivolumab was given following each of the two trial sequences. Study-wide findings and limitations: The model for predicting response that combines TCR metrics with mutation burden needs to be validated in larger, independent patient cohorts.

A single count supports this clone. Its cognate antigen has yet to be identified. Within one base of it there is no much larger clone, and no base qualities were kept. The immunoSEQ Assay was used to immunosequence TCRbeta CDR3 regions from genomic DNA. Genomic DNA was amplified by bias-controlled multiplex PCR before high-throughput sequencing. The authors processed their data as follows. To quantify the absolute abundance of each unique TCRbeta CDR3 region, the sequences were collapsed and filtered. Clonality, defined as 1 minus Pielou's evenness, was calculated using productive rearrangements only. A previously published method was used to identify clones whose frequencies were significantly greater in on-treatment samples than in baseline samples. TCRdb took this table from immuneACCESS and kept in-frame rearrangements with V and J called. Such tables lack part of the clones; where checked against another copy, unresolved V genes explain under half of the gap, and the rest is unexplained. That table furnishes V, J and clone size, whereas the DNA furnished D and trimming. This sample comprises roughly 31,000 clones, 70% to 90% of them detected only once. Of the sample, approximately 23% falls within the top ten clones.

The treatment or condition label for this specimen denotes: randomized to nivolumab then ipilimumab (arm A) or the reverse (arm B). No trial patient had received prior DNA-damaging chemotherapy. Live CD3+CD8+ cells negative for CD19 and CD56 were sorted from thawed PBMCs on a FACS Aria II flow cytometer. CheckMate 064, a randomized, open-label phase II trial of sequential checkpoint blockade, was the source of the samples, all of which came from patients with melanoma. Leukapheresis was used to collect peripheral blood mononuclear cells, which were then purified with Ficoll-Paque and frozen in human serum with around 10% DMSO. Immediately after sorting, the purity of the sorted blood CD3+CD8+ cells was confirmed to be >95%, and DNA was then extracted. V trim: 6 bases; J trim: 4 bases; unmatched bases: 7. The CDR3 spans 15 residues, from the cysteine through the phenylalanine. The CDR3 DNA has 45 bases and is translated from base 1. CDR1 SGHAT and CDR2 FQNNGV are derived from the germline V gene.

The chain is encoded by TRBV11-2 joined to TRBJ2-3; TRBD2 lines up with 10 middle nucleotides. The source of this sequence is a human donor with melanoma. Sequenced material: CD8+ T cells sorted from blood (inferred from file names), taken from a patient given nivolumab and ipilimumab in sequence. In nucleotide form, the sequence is TGTGCCAGCAGATCGAGCGGGAGGGGGTCAGATACGCAGTATTTT. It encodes CASRSSGRGSDTQYF.